A selection of T cell receptor beta chains follows, all from one sample in a study of blood T cell repertoires in COVID-19. Sequencing used immunoSEQ multiplex PCR; TCRdb keeps in-frame clones, though not all of them. This table has a few hundred thousand clones, approximately 90% appearing once. Sequenced material: peripheral blood. The receptor source for this set is a woman aged 45-60 years with active or convalescent COVID-19. The CDR3 runs from the conserved cysteine through the conserved F or W. D genes are given only for firm matches. Only some rows state a clone size, as once, few, many or a class for expanded clones.

v_gene,abundance,j_gene,d_gene,CDR3nt,CDR3aa
TRBV7-3,-,TRBJ2-1,TRBD1,TGTGCCAGCAGCTTGCCGGGACAGGGGGTAAGCAATGAGCAGTTCTTC,CASSLPGQGVSNEQFF
TRBV20-1,-,TRBJ1-2,TRBD1,TGCAGTGCTCAGGGGGCCGGTGGCTACACCTTC,CSAQGAGGYTF
TRBV18,once,TRBJ1-1,-,TGTGCCAGCTCACCCCCGGGGAACAGGGTGATTGGAGCTTTCTTT,CASSPPGNRVIGAFF
TRBV7-2,-,TRBJ2-1,TRBD1,TGTGCCAGCAGCCTCATGGCCGGGACAGTCTCCTACAATGAGCAGTTCTTC,CASSLMAGTVSYNEQFF
TRBV28,-,TRBJ1-2,-,TGTGCCAGCTCTTACCTGGTAGCTAACTATGGCTACACCTTC,CASSYLVANYGYTF
TRBV6-2/TRBV6-3,-,TRBJ2-7,-,TGTGCCAGCAGTTACTCAGCGCGGCGGGGAACGTACGAGCAGTACTTC,CASSYSARRGTYEQYF
TRBV9,-,TRBJ2-7,-,TGTGCCAGCAGCCTGCGACTAGGCCCGTCCTACGAGCAGTACTTC,CASSLRLGPSYEQYF
TRBV12-3/TRBV12-4,-,TRBJ1-2,-,TGTGCCAGCAGTTTGGCGAATGGGGCTGGCTACACCTTC,CASSLANGAGYTF
TRBV4-1,-,TRBJ2-5,TRBD2,TGCGCCAGCAGCCCCTTTAGACTAGCGGGATTTGACCGGGGAGAGACCCAGTACTTC,CASSPFRLAGFDRGETQYF
TRBV4-2,-,TRBJ2-3,TRBD2,TGTGCCAGCAGCCAAGATCCTGCGGGAGTCGTACAAGATACGCAGTATTTT,CASSQDPAGVVQDTQYF
TRBV9,-,TRBJ1-6,-,TGTGCCAGCAGCCCCCAACCTTCAGGGCAGGCTAATTCACCCCTCCACTTT,CASSPQPSGQANSPLHF
TRBV19,-,TRBJ2-1,TRBD2,TGTGCCAGTAGTACCCTAGCGGGGGGTTACAATGAGCAGTTCTTC,CASSTLAGGYNEQFF